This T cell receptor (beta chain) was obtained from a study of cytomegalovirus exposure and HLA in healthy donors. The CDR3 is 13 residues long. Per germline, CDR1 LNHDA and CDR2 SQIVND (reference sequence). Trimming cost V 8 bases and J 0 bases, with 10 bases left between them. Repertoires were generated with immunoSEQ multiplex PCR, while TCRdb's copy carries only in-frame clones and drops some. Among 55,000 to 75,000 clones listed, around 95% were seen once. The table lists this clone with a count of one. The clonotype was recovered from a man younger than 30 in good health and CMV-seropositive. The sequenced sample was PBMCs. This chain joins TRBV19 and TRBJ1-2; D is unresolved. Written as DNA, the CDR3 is TGTGCCAGTGGGCGGGCTGCTAACTATGGCTACACCTTC. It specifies CASGRAANYGYTF. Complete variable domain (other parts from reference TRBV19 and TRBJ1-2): DGGITQSPKYLFRKEGQNVTLSCEQNLNHDAMYWYRQDPGQGLRLIYYSQIVNDFQKGDIAEGYSVSREKKESFPLTVTSAQKNPTAFYLCASGRAANYGYTFGSGTRLTVV.